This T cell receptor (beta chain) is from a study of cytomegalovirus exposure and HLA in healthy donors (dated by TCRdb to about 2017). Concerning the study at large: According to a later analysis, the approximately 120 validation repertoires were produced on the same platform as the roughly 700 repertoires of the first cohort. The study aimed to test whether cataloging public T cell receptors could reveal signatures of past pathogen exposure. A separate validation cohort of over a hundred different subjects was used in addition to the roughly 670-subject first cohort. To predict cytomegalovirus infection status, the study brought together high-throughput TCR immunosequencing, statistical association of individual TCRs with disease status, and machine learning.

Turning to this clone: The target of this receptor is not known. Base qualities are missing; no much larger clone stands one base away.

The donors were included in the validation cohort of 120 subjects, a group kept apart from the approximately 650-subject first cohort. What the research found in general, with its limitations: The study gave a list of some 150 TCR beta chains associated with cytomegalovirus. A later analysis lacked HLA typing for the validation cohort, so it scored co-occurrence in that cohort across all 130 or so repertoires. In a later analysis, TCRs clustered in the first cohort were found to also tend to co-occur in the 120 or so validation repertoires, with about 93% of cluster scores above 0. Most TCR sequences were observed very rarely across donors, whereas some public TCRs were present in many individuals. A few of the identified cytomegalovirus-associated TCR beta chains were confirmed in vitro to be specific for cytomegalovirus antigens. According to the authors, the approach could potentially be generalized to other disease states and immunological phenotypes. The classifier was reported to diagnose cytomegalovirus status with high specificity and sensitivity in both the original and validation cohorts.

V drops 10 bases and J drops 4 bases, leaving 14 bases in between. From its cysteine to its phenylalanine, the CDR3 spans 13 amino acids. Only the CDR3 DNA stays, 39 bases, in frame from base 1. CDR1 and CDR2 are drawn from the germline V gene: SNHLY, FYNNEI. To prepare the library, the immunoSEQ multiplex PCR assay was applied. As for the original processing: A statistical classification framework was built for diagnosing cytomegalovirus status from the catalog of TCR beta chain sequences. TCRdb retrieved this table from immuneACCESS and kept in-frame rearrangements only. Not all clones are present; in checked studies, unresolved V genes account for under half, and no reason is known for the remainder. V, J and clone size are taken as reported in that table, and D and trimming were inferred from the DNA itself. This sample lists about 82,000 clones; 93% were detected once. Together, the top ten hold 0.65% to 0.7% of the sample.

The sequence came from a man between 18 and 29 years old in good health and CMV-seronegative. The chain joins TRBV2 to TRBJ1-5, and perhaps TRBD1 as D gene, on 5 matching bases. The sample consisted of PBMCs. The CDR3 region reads CATTEEGNQPQHF. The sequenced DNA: TGTGCCACCACCGAGGAGGGGAATCAGCCCCAGCATTTT.